The source of this T cell receptor (beta chain) is a study of blood T cell repertoires in COVID-19. Across the study: The study drew acute and convalescent COVID-19 samples from the United States, Italy and Spain. From T cells, B-cell-depleted T cells, or PBMCs came the material, which was cDNA or gDNA.

Produced via immunoSEQ multiplex PCR; TCRdb's table is partial and in-frame only. This sample has 200,000 to 250,000 clones, with roughly 80% found just once. Germline values: CDR1 MDHEN, CDR2 SYDVKM. Losses at the gene ends were 7 bases for V and 0 bases for J; bases not matched to a gene: 5. The CDR3 spans 14 residues. V usage is TRBV28 and J usage is TRBJ1-2, with TRBD1 matching over 7 bases. This TCR came from a woman aged 45-60 years with acute or convalescent COVID-19. The sample comprised peripheral blood. CDR3 residues: CASTFQGANYGYTF. CDR3 nucleotides: TGTGCCAGCACCTTTCAGGGGGCTAACTATGGCTACACCTTC.